Below, 25 T cell receptor beta chains from the same sample are listed, as sequenced in a study of blood T cell repertoires in COVID-19 (dated by TCRdb to the early 2020s). Libraries were prepared through the immunoSEQ multiplex PCR assay. The immuneACCESS repertoire file appears here via TCRdb, limited to in-frame rearrangements. These files lack a portion of the clones; in checked studies, under half of the deficit traces to unresolved V genes, and the cause of the others is not known. For this sample there are 200,000 to 300,000 clones; roughly 87% appear just once. The top ten hold approximately 7.5% of the sample. Sequencing used peripheral blood. The origin of the receptors is a man in his fifties or sixties who had recovered from COVID-19.

V gene TRBV6-5 combines with J gene TRBJ2-1; D may be TRBD2 (5 bases). V lost 6 bases, J lost 3 bases, and 12 bases lay in between. This CDR3 has 14 residues. Per germline, CDR1 MNHEY and CDR2 SVGAGI. The CDR3: CASSGVRDYNEQFF. The DNA for the CDR3 is TGTGCCAGCAGCGGGGTGAGGGACTACAATGAGCAGTTCTTC.

CDR3 protein: CASSEPGGEETQYF. The CDR3 nucleotides read TGTGCCAGCAGTGAACCAGGGGGCGAAGAGACCCAGTACTTC. The V call is TRBV2, the J call TRBJ2-5; 8 bases map to TRBD1. Looked up from germline, CDR1 is SNHLY and CDR2 is FYNNEI. CDR3 length equals 14 residues. J lost 3 bases, V lost 2 bases, and 2 bases had no gene match.

The chain combines TRBV19 with TRBJ1-5; TRBD1 might be the D (6 bases). Trimming removed 3 bases at V and 6 bases at J, with 12 bases between. Per germline, CDR1 LNHDA and CDR2 SQIVND (reference sequence). CDR3 size: 14 residues. The DNA for the CDR3 is TGTGCCAGTAGTATCGGCAGGGGAAGTCAGCCCCAGCATTTT. Translating gives CASSIGRGSQPQHF.

The chain employs TRBV5-1 and TRBJ1-2; D is possibly TRBD1 (6 bases). CDR1 SGHRS and CDR2 YFSETQ come from the germline V gene. The CDR3 sequence is 14 residues long. The V end lost 3 bases, the J end lost 2 bases, and 11 bases lay between the germline ends. The CDR3 DNA is TGCGCCAGCAGCTATTCCACAGGGAACTATGGCTACACCTTC. Protein sequence: CASSYSTGNYGYTF. The full variable domain, in which reference TRBV5-1 and TRBJ1-2 provide the parts outside the CDR3, is KAGVTQTPRYLIKTRGQQVTLSCSPISGHRSVSWYQQTPGQGLQFLFEYFSETQRNKGNFPGRFSGRQFSNSRSEMNVSTLELGDSALYLCASSYSTGNYGYTFGSGTRLTVV.

In DNA form, the CDR3 reads TGTGCCAGCAGCTTGCGGAGGATCTCTGGAAACACCATATATTTT. Amino acids: CASSLRRISGNTIYF. The chain has TRBV5-6 and TRBJ1-3; D is ambiguous. Germline loops: CDR1 SGHDT, CDR2 YYEEEE. The V gene lost 1 base and the J gene lost 0 bases, with 8 bases spanning the gap. The CDR3 is 15 amino acids. Variable domain in full (rest from reference TRBV5-6 and TRBJ1-3): DAGVTQSPTHLIKTRGQQVTLRCSPKSGHDTVSWYQQALGQGPQFIFQYYEEEERQRGNFPDRFSGHQFPNYSSELNVNALLLGDSALYLCASSLRRISGNTIYFGEGSWLTVV.

This chain connects TRBV24-1 to TRBJ1-2; D is unresolved. The CDR3 sequence is 14 residues long. Trimming pared 5 bases from V and 4 bases from J, leaving 13 bases between. Germline V lookup: CDR1 KGHDR, CDR2 SFDVKD. CDR3 sequence: CATSGAAVSYGYTF. CDR3 nucleotides: TGTGCCACCAGTGGTGCAGCGGTTAGCTATGGCTACACCTTC.

This sequence joins TRBV27 and TRBJ1-6; TRBD1 matches at 9 bases. Germline CDR1 is MNHEY and CDR2 is SMNVEV (reference sequence). Trimming cost V 8 bases and J 7 bases; bases outside gene matches: 12. This CDR3 region has 16 residues. CDR3 amino acids: CASSRASGQGNSPLHF. CDR3 nucleotides: TGTGCCAGCTCCAGAGCATCAGGACAGGGGAATTCACCCCTCCACTTT.

This chain links TRBV6-1 with TRBJ2-6; TRBD1 agrees at 7 bases. Germline V gene sequence: CDR1 MNHNS, CDR2 SASEGT. The CDR3 contains 18 residues. J was trimmed by 0 bases and V by 4 bases; bases with no gene match: 9. The DNA of the CDR3 is TGTGCCAGCAGTGCAGTCCCGGGACAGTTCTCTGGGGCCAACGTCCTGACTTTC. Its translation: CASSAVPGQFSGANVLTF.

V usage is TRBV5-6 and J usage is TRBJ1-6; TRBD1 is a possible D gene (5 bases). Germline V gene sequence: CDR1 SGHDT, CDR2 YYEEEE. This CDR3 is 15 amino acids long. The V gene lost 4 bases and the J gene lost 9 bases, with 17 bases spanning the gap. CDR3 in amino acids: CASSAGRLPLSPLHF. The CDR3 bases are TGTGCCAGCAGCGCGGGACGCCTGCCCCTTTCACCCCTCCACTTT.

The chain carries TRBV19 and TRBJ1-1; a possible D gene is TRBD1 (6 bases). CDR1 is LNHDA and CDR2 is SQIVND in the germline V gene (reference sequence). This CDR3 comprises 15 residues. V was cut by 1 base and J by 1 base, with 10 bases left in between. This CDR3 is CASSIAPGANTEAFF. The CDR3 DNA reads as TGTGCCAGTAGTATAGCTCCAGGGGCGAACACTGAAGCTTTCTTT.

J is TRBJ2-7 and V is TRBV6-4; D is perhaps TRBD1 (6 bases). Germline V gene lookup returns CDR1 MRHNA and CDR2 SNTAGT. V was pared by 3 bases and J by 3 bases, with 12 bases between. The CDR3 runs to 14 residues. CDR3 protein: CASSEGDKSYEQYV. CDR3 nucleotide sequence: TGTGCCAGCAGTGAAGGGGACAAGAGCTACGAGCAGTACGTC.

J is TRBJ1-2 and V is TRBV6-5, with TRBD1 matching over 8 bases. V lost 5 bases and J lost 8; bases outside the gene matches: 7. Germline CDR1 and CDR2: MNHEY and SVGAGI. This CDR3 has 13 amino acids. The CDR3 spells CASSPRTGKGYTF. CDR3 sequence (DNA): TGTGCCAGCAGTCCTCGGACAGGGAAGGGCTACACCTTC.

V gene TRBV27 combines with J gene TRBJ2-3, with a weak D call TRBD2 (5 bases). Trimming took off 3 bases at V and 2 bases at J, with 15 bases between the two ends. The CDR3 has 16 residues. The germline V gene encodes CDR1 MNHEY and CDR2 SMNVEV (reference sequence). CDR3 DNA sequence: TGTGCCAGCAGTTTTTCGGGGTTGATATACACAGATACGCAGTATTTT. This codes for CASSFSGLIYTDTQYF.

There are a few counts of this clone. The rearrangement links TRBV28 to TRBJ2-7; no clear D gene. CDR3 length: 16 residues. Germline lookup yields CDR1 MDHEN and CDR2 SYDVKM. With 2 bases removed from V and 0 bases from J, the gap between germline ends came to 14 bases. CDR3 nucleotides: TGTGCCAGCAGTTTAGTCCCAAGAACTTTCTCCTACGAGCAGTACTTC. It codes for CASSLVPRTFSYEQYF.

This CDR3 is CASSVPRGHTEAFF. The CDR3 DNA reads as TGTGCCAGCAGTGTACCCAGGGGGCACACTGAAGCTTTCTTT. The chain uses TRBV2 and TRBJ1-1; 8 positions agree with TRBD1. The CDR3 length is 14 residues. The germline V gene encodes CDR1 SNHLY and CDR2 FYNNEI. The junction had 4 bases not matched to a gene; V was cut back by 4 bases and J by 3 bases.

The J gene is TRBJ1-2, the V gene TRBV4-1, with D possibly matching TRBD1 (6 bases). Germline CDR1 reads MGHRA; CDR2 reads YSYEKL. This CDR3 comprises 14 residues. The ends were cut back, 0 bases at V and 9 bases at J, with 14 bases in the middle. CDR3 residues: CASSQDSRDTSYTF. The CDR3 coding sequence is TGCGCCAGCAGCCAAGATTCCAGGGACACGAGCTACACCTTC.

The genes are TRBV5-1 and TRBJ2-1, with a tentative D call TRBD1 (5 bases). Trimming left V 4 bases short and J 8 bases short, with 16 bases between. Per germline, CDR1 SGHRS and CDR2 YFSETQ. This CDR3 has 14 amino acids. Here the CDR3 DNA reads TGCGCCAGCAGCAAAACTGCAGGGAAAGATGAGCAGTTCTTC. This codes for CASSKTAGKDEQFF.

This sequence joins TRBV18 and TRBJ2-5, with 9 bases lining up with TRBD2. Germline CDR1 is KGHSH and CDR2 is LQKENI. The CDR3 loop spans 15 amino acids. V lost 4 bases and J lost 1; bases outside the gene matches: 4. The CDR3 loop is CASSLAGDFQETQYF. In nucleotides, the CDR3 is TGTGCCAGCTCACTAGCGGGGGACTTCCAAGAGACCCAGTACTTC.

V is TRBV2 and J is TRBJ2-7; D remains ambiguous. This CDR3 is 13 amino acids long. CDR1 and CDR2 from the germline V gene are SNHLY and FYNNEI. Trimming removed 6 bases at V and 6 bases at J, with 15 bases between. CDR3 sequence: CASSVEVRSEQYF. DNA for the CDR3: TGTGCCAGCAGCGTCGAGGTGAGGTCCGAGCAGTACTTC. The full variable domain, completed using reference TRBV2 and TRBJ2-7, is EPEVTQTPSHQVTQMGQEVILRCVPISNHLYFYWYRQILGQKVEFLVSFYNNEISEKSEIFDDQFSVERPDGSNFTLKIRSTKLEDSAMYFCASSVEVRSEQYFGPGTRLTVT.

The chain recombines TRBV7-8 with TRBJ1-6; no clear D gene. The CDR3 consists of 15 residues. Germline-derived CDR1 and CDR2 are SGHVS and FQNEAQ. V lost 1 base and J 1 base, leaving 5 bases between the germline ends. The CDR3 nucleotides are TGTGCCAGCAGCTTAGTCGGGTCCTATAATTCACCCCTCCACTTT. It translates to CASSLVGSYNSPLHF.

The rearrangement joins TRBV5-1 to TRBJ1-3; D gene uncertain. The CDR3 consists of 13 residues. Germline values: CDR1 SGHRS, CDR2 YFSETQ. Deletions cut 0 bases from V and 4 bases from J, with 5 bases between. The DNA of the CDR3 is TGCGCCAGCAGCTTGGTTCCGGGAAACACCATATATTTT. Translating it yields CASSLVPGNTIYF.

The count of this clone is one. This chain uses TRBV2 with TRBJ2-7; possible D gene TRBD1, 6 bases. CDR3 length equals 13 residues. Germline-derived CDR1 and CDR2 are SNHLY and FYNNEI. The V end lost 9 bases, the J end lost 3 bases, and 15 bases lay between the germline ends. The CDR3 reads CARSGTTSYEQYV. CDR3 nucleotides: TGTGCCAGATCCGGGACAACCAGCTACGAGCAGTACGTC.

The V gene is TRBV27, the J gene TRBJ1-5; 7 bases are shared with TRBD1. The J segment lost 2 bases and the V segment lost 3 bases, leaving 4 bases of the junction unmatched. CDR3 length: 15 amino acids. CDR1 and CDR2 (germline): MNHEY, SMNVEV (reference sequence). The DNA for the CDR3 is TGTGCCAGCAGTTTTGGCAGGGGGGGCAATCAGCCCCAGCATTTT. Amino acids: CASSFGRGGNQPQHF.

The chain is built from TRBV2 and TRBJ2-2; 7 bases align to TRBD1. The CDR3 contains 12 residues. The V gene's germline CDR1 is SNHLY and CDR2 FYNNEI. Germline trimming cut 5 bases from V and 7 bases from J; bases unmatched to any gene: 1. CDR3 residues: CASSWDSGELFF. The CDR3, as DNA: TGTGCCAGCAGTTGGGACAGCGGGGAGCTGTTTTTT.

The rearrangement links TRBV5-6 to TRBJ1-2; maybe TRBD1 (5 bases). CDR1 and CDR2 from the germline V gene are SGHDT and YYEEEE. V was clipped by 4 bases and J by 3 bases, with 16 bases between them. This CDR3 has 15 amino acids. CDR3 in amino acids: CASSPRGGSYYGYTF. The DNA for the CDR3 is TGTGCCAGCAGCCCCCGGGGCGGGAGTTACTATGGCTACACCTTC.